Each of the 32 T cell receptor beta chains below was sequenced from the same sample in a study of graft-versus-host responses after intestinal transplantation. Method: immunoSEQ multiplex PCR; TCRdb's copy keeps in-frame clones and lacks some. The data hold approximately 77,000 clones, with roughly 89% observed a single time. Antigen specificity for these receptors is unknown. Sequences were derived from unstimulated CD4+ T cells sorted from spleen or lymph node cells, sampled before intestinal transplant. These receptors originate from a human donor who received an intestinal transplant.

V usage is TRBV28 and J usage is TRBJ2-7; a possible D gene is TRBD2 (6 bases). Germline lookup yields CDR1 MDHEN and CDR2 SYDVKM. Between the trimmed V and J ends, which lost 10 bases and 4 bases, there was a span of 23 bases. The CDR3 extends over 15 amino acids. CDR3: CATGRGSGVWYEQYF. The CDR3 bases are TGTGCCACCGGACGGGGGTCGGGAGTCTGGTACGAGCAGTACTTC.

The chain is built from TRBV14 and TRBJ2-1; 8 nucleotides agree with TRBD1. This CDR3 region has 17 residues. Per the germline V gene, CDR1 is SGHDN and CDR2 is FVKESK. The trim removed 0 bases at V and 2 bases at J, leaving 6 bases unmatched. The CDR3 reads CASSQDPGQGPYNEQFF. The CDR3 nucleotides read TGTGCCAGCAGCCAAGATCCCGGACAGGGCCCCTACAATGAGCAGTTCTTC.

The chain joins TRBV19 to TRBJ2-3, with TRBD2 matching over 9 bases. The CDR3 consists of 19 residues. The V gene end was trimmed by 0 bases and the J gene end by 1 base; junction bases not matched to a gene: 11. Per germline, CDR1 LNHDA and CDR2 SQIVND (reference sequence). Written as DNA, the CDR3 is TGTGCCAGTAGTATAGAATACCTGGCGGGGGGGACCCGCACAGATACGCAGTATTTT. Its translation: CASSIEYLAGGTRTDTQYF. Filled out from reference TRBV19 and TRBJ2-3, the complete variable domain reads DGGITQSPKYLFRKEGQNVTLSCEQNLNHDAMYWYRQDPGQGLRLIYYSQIVNDFQKGDIAEGYSVSREKKESFPLTVTSAQKNPTAFYLCASSIEYLAGGTRTDTQYFGPGTRLTVL.

The chain is built from TRBV6-5 and TRBJ2-7, with D unresolved. This CDR3 spans 14 amino acids. The germline V gene encodes CDR1 MNHEY and CDR2 SVGAGI. V gave up 2 bases and J gave up 4 bases, with 12 bases separating them. Here the CDR3 reads CASSYRPGAYEQYF. As DNA, the CDR3 is TGTGCCAGCAGTTACAGGCCAGGCGCGTACGAGCAGTACTTC.

This sequence joins TRBV4-2 and TRBJ1-2, with TRBD1 as a possible D gene (5 bases). V was clipped by 0 bases and J by 0 bases, with 11 bases between them. Germline CDR1 LGHNA, CDR2 YNFKEQ. The CDR3 loop spans 16 amino acids. DNA of the CDR3: TGTGCCAGCAGCCAAGACCAGGGTAGAGCTAACTATGGCTACACCTTC. Protein product: CASSQDQGRANYGYTF.

V gene TRBV6-1 combines with J gene TRBJ1-1, with a tentative D call TRBD1 (5 bases). The CDR3 has 11 amino acids. V lost 8 bases, J lost 9 bases, and 13 bases lay in between. CDR1 is MNHNS and CDR2 is SASEGT in the germline V gene. In nucleotides, the CDR3 is TGTGCCAGCGGACATACAGGAAAAGCTTTCTTT. Translating it yields CASGHTGKAFF.

This clone was detected a few times. V is TRBV10-3 and J is TRBJ2-7; 7 nucleotides align to TRBD1. V lost 2 bases and J lost 4; bases outside the gene matches: 5. Germline V gene lookup returns CDR1 ENHRY and CDR2 SYGVKD. The CDR3 runs 14 residues. The DNA for the CDR3 is TGTGCCATCAGTGAGGGCCAGGGGGTATACGAGCAGTACTTC. This gives the protein CAISEGQGVYEQYF.

This clone has a handful of counts. V and J are TRBV10-1 and TRBJ2-2, with 9 nucleotides matching TRBD2. CDR1 WNHNN and CDR2 SYGVQD come from the germline V gene (reference sequence). V shed 4 bases, J shed 0 bases, and the junction held 0 bases outside the gene matches. This CDR3 is built from 15 residues. The CDR3 DNA follows: TGCGCCAGCAGTGTAGCGGGAGCGAACACCGGGGAGCTGTTTTTT. This sequence encodes CASSVAGANTGELFF.

The genes are TRBV2 and TRBJ2-7, with a tentative D call TRBD2 (6 bases). This CDR3 has 14 residues. Germline lookup yields CDR1 SNHLY and CDR2 FYNNEI. V dropped 8 bases and J dropped 6 bases, with 20 bases sitting between them. As DNA, the CDR3 is TGTGCCAGCTCGGAATGCAGGGAGGTTTGCGAGCAGTACTTC. It specifies CASSECREVCEQYF. Using reference TRBV2 and TRBJ2-7 for the parts outside the CDR3, the full variable domain is EPEVTQTPSHQVTQMGQEVILRCVPISNHLYFYWYRQILGQKVEFLVSFYNNEISEKSEIFDDQFSVERPDGSNFTLKIRSTKLEDSAMYFCASSECREVCEQYFGPGTRLTVT.

This sequence joins TRBV29-1 and TRBJ1-2; TRBD1 is a possible D gene (5 bases). The CDR3 length is 13 residues. CDR1 and CDR2 from the germline V gene are SQVTM and ANQGSEA. V was trimmed by 6 bases and J by 0 bases, leaving 11 bases between them. The CDR3 region has the DNA TGCAGCGTAGGGGCACAGCCTAACTATGGCTACACCTTC. As protein: CSVGAQPNYGYTF.

V gene TRBV19 combines with J gene TRBJ1-2; 7 nucleotides agree with TRBD1. Germline V CDR1 and CDR2: LNHDA, SQIVND (reference sequence). V lost 3 bases to trimming and J lost 6 bases; unmatched junction nucleotides: 7. The CDR3 is 14 residues long. The DNA of the CDR3 is TGTGCCAGTAGTATGGTAGGGGGCGCGGATGGCTACACCTTC. This codes for CASSMVGGADGYTF. Together with reference TRBV19 and TRBJ1-2, the CDR3 gives the full variable domain: DGGITQSPKYLFRKEGQNVTLSCEQNLNHDAMYWYRQDPGQGLRLIYYSQIVNDFQKGDIAEGYSVSREKKESFPLTVTSAQKNPTAFYLCASSMVGGADGYTFGSGTRLTVV.

The chain couples TRBV11-2 to TRBJ1-1; weak D call: TRBD1 (5 bases). Germline assignment: CDR1 SGHAT and CDR2 FQNNGV. Trimming left V 7 bases short and J 1 base short, with 19 bases between. The length of the CDR3 is 16 residues. CDR3 sequence reads: CASTDLRGKRNTEAFF. The CDR3 coding sequence is TGTGCCAGCACCGACCTACGGGGGAAGAGGAACACTGAAGCTTTCTTT.

CDR3 in amino acids: CASSPRGGLNEKLFF. In DNA, the CDR3 is TGTGCCAGCAGCCCTAGAGGAGGGCTTAATGAAAAACTGTTTTTT. The V call is TRBV2, the J call TRBJ1-4; D remains unclear. Per germline, CDR1 SNHLY and CDR2 FYNNEI. Deletions cut 6 bases from V and 4 bases from J, with 15 bases between. The length of the CDR3 is 15 residues.

This clone was observed once. Other DNA sequences in this specimen translate into the identical CDR3. This chain connects TRBV2 to TRBJ2-1; TRBD2 matches at 11 bases. V gave up 4 bases and J gave up 9 bases; unmatched junction bases: 8. In germline, CDR1 is SNHLY, CDR2 FYNNEI. This CDR3 spans 15 amino acids. The CDR3 protein is CASSGLAGGPGEQFF. For the CDR3, the DNA is TGTGCCAGCAGTGGGTTAGCGGGGGGGCCGGGTGAGCAGTTCTTC.

The chain links TRBV29-1 to TRBJ2-1; D perhaps matches TRBD1 (6 bases). The CDR3 consists of 13 residues. Germline CDR1 is SQVTM and CDR2 is ANQGSEA. V lost 6 bases and J 3 bases, leaving 12 bases between the germline ends. The CDR3 loop reads CSVVGQGYNEQFF. CDR3 DNA: TGCAGCGTGGTGGGACAAGGCTACAATGAGCAGTTCTTC.

V is TRBV4-1 and J is TRBJ2-2, with 9 bases aligning to TRBD2. The ends lost 3 bases at V and 5 bases at J; junction bases unmatched: 13. CDR1 is MGHRA and CDR2 is YSYEKL in the germline V gene. The CDR3 runs 18 residues. CDR3 nucleotides: TGCGCCAGCAGCCAGGGCTCGGCTTGGAGCGGGGGGACCGGGGAGCTGTTTTTT. Its protein product is CASSQGSAWSGGTGELFF.

This clone was counted between two and nine times. CDR3 sequence: CASSVGQGKEKLFF. In DNA, the CDR3 is TGTGCCAGCAGCGTGGGACAGGGAAAGGAAAAACTGTTTTTT. This chain links TRBV7-9 with TRBJ1-4; 9 bases align to TRBD1. The V gene's germline CDR1 is SEHNR and CDR2 FQNEAQ (reference sequence). CDR3 length: 14 amino acids. V trimming: 5 bases; J trimming: 8 bases; junction bases outside the gene matches: 6.

This clone has a single count. The rearrangement uses TRBV5-1 and TRBJ2-3; 8 nucleotides match TRBD1. Germline V gene data show CDR1 as SGHRS and CDR2 as YFSETQ. With V trimmed by 0 bases and J by 1 base, 4 bases remained unmatched. The length of the CDR3 is 16 residues. CDR3: CASSLGTGLRTDTQYF. CDR3 in DNA: TGCGCCAGCAGCTTGGGGACAGGGTTACGCACAGATACGCAGTATTTT.

The rearrangement uses TRBV28 and TRBJ1-1; 8 bases map to TRBD1. Germline CDR1 and CDR2: MDHEN and SYDVKM. CDR3 length: 15 residues. V trimming: 6 bases; J trimming: 2 bases; junction bases outside the gene matches: 8. The CDR3 region is CASRLGDRTNTEAFF. In nucleotides, the CDR3 is TGTGCCAGCAGGCTAGGGGACAGGACCAACACTGAAGCTTTCTTT.

This clone has a single count. The rearrangement links TRBV6-5 to TRBJ2-4; tentative D call: TRBD1 (9 bases). The ends were cut back, 6 bases at V and 8 bases at J, with 17 bases in the middle. The germline V gene encodes CDR1 MNHEY and CDR2 SVGAGI. The CDR3 sequence is 14 residues long. The CDR3 DNA is TGTGCCAGCAGAAACAGGGGGCGGGGGGACATTCAGTACTTC. It yields the protein CASRNRGRGDIQYF.

The V and J genes are TRBV18 and TRBJ1-1; D might be TRBD1 (5 bases). This CDR3 region has 13 residues. Germline loops: CDR1 KGHSH, CDR2 LQKENI. V shed 0 bases and J shed 11 bases, with 13 bases lying between them. CDR3: CASSPPSGVLAFF. The CDR3 region has the DNA TGTGCCAGCTCACCACCTTCGGGGGTTCTGGCTTTCTTT.

The rearrangement joins TRBV11-1 to TRBJ2-7; D possibly corresponds to TRBD2 (6 bases). The CDR3 has 13 residues. The V gene's germline CDR1 is SGHAT and CDR2 FQDESV (reference sequence). Trimming stripped 6 bases from V and 4 bases from J, with 13 bases between. The CDR3 DNA reads as TGTGCCAGCAGTTTGGGACTCAGGTACGAGCAGTACTTC. Translating it yields CASSLGLRYEQYF.

The V gene is TRBV18, the J gene TRBJ1-6; TRBD1 matches 7 bases. From germline, CDR1 is KGHSH and CDR2 LQKENI. Trimming at V came to 4 bases and at J to 7 bases, leaving 7 bases not matched to a gene. The CDR3 sequence is 15 residues long. The CDR3 DNA is TGTGCCAGCTCACTCGGGGACAGTGGGAATTCACCCCTCCACTTT. Translation gives CASSLGDSGNSPLHF.

The rearrangement links TRBV27 to TRBJ1-2; TRBD1 aligns across 9 bases. Germline trimming cut 6 bases from V and 2 bases from J; bases unmatched to any gene: 10. CDR3 length equals 16 residues. The germline V gene has CDR1 MNHEY and CDR2 SMNVEV (reference sequence). As DNA, the CDR3 is TGTGCCAGCAGCCCTAACAGGGGGCACCCGAACTATGGCTACACCTTC. Residues: CASSPNRGHPNYGYTF.

The V gene is TRBV4-2, the J gene TRBJ2-3; 9 bases align to TRBD2. V was pared by 4 bases and J by 0 bases, with 14 bases of the junction left unmatched. Germline loops: CDR1 LGHNA, CDR2 YNFKEQ. The CDR3 totals 19 residues. DNA of the CDR3: TGTGCCAGCAGCCCTAAGGGGCTAGCGGGGTCAACTAGCACAGATACGCAGTATTTT. Translated: CASSPKGLAGSTSTDTQYF.

The chain joins TRBV6-1 to TRBJ2-3; the D is unclear. The ends were cut back, 0 bases at V and 6 bases at J, with 4 bases in the middle. In germline, CDR1 is MNHNS, CDR2 SASEGT. This CDR3 spans 12 amino acids. CDR3 residues: CASSEALDTQYF. The CDR3 DNA is TGTGCCAGCAGTGAAGCCTTGGATACGCAGTATTTT.

The rearrangement uses TRBV7-9 and TRBJ2-7, with D possibly TRBD1 on 6 matching bases. The germline V gene has CDR1 SEHNR and CDR2 FQNEAQ (reference sequence). V lost 5 bases to trimming and J lost 5 bases, with 16 bases between them. The CDR3 is 14 residues long. The CDR3 protein is CASSQQGAVNEQYF. The CDR3 nucleotides read TGTGCCAGCAGCCAACAGGGCGCCGTGAACGAGCAGTACTTC.

This clone was seen a single time. The gene calls are TRBV19 and TRBJ1-2; 12 nucleotides line up with TRBD1. This CDR3 comprises 16 residues. The germline gives CDR1 LNHDA, CDR2 SQIVND (reference sequence). V shed 6 bases and J 0 bases; nucleotides not matched to a gene: 5. The CDR3 protein is CASSRDRGLSNYGYTF. The CDR3 DNA sequence: TGTGCCAGTAGCCGGGACAGGGGGCTTTCTAACTATGGCTACACCTTC.

This clone was found once. The chain employs TRBV5-1 and TRBJ2-1; 12 bases agree with TRBD2. Unmatched junction bases numbered 6, after V lost 2 bases and J lost 9 bases. The CDR3 covers 15 residues. Germline loops: CDR1 SGHRS, CDR2 YFSETQ. DNA of the CDR3: TGCGCCAGCAGCTTAGGACTAGCGGGAAGGGGTGAGCAGTTCTTC. This sequence encodes CASSLGLAGRGEQFF. Using reference TRBV5-1 and TRBJ2-1 for the parts outside the CDR3, the full variable domain is KAGVTQTPRYLIKTRGQQVTLSCSPISGHRSVSWYQQTPGQGLQFLFEYFSETQRNKGNFPGRFSGRQFSNSRSEMNVSTLELGDSALYLCASSLGLAGRGEQFFGPGTRLTVL.

This sequence joins TRBV5-1 and TRBJ2-7, with a tentative D call TRBD2 (7 bases). The CDR3 runs to 16 residues. Trimming removed 4 bases at V and 2 bases at J, with 19 bases between. CDR1 and CDR2 from the germline V gene are SGHRS and YFSETQ. The CDR3 DNA follows: TGCGCCAGCAGCCCGCGGGGGCTAGCGGACCCCTACGAGCAGTACTTC. Translated: CASSPRGLADPYEQYF. Variable domain in full (rest from reference TRBV5-1 and TRBJ2-7): KAGVTQTPRYLIKTRGQQVTLSCSPISGHRSVSWYQQTPGQGLQFLFEYFSETQRNKGNFPGRFSGRQFSNSRSEMNVSTLELGDSALYLCASSPRGLADPYEQYFGPGTRLTVT.

This chain uses TRBV29-1 with TRBJ2-1; 10 bases fit TRBD1. Per the germline V gene, CDR1 is SQVTM and CDR2 is ANQGSEA. The trim removed 5 bases at V and 4 bases at J, leaving 5 bases unmatched. The CDR3 runs 14 residues. The CDR3 region is CSVLGQGVYNEQFF. The DNA for the CDR3 is TGCAGCGTTCTTGGACAGGGGGTTTACAATGAGCAGTTCTTC.

The V and J genes are TRBV27 and TRBJ2-7; a weak D match, TRBD1 (6 bases). Germline V gene lookup returns CDR1 MNHEY and CDR2 SMNVEV (reference sequence). The CDR3 consists of 16 residues. V was trimmed by 5 bases and J by 3 bases, leaving 20 bases between them. In DNA form, the CDR3 reads TGTGCCAGCAGTCTAGACACGAGGACAGCCCTCTACGAGCAGTACTTC. Amino acids: CASSLDTRTALYEQYF.